Following are 10 T cell receptor beta chains from one sample sequenced in a study of blood T cell repertoires in COVID-19 (TCRdb year 2020). Receptors were amplified or captured by the immunoSEQ multiplex PCR assay. TCRdb's version of the immuneACCESS table is confined to in-frame rearrangements and falls short of the full clone set. An unresolved V gene accounts for under half of the shortfall where checked; the remainder is of unknown origin. A total of about 260,000 clones appear in this sample, approximately 86% of them only once. The ten largest clones add up to around 5% of the sample. Sequencing used peripheral blood. The source is a woman aged 60-75 years with COVID-19, enrolled during active disease.

This clone was recorded a few times. The chain joins TRBV5-1 to TRBJ2-5; perhaps TRBD1 as D (6 bases). The CDR3 length is 13 residues. With 4 bases removed from V and 3 bases from J, the gap between germline ends came to 10 bases. Germline-derived CDR1 and CDR2 are SGHRS and YFSETQ. DNA of the CDR3: TGCGCCAGCAGCCGGGACAACGAAGAGACCCAGTACTTC. As protein: CASSRDNEETQYF.

The chain has TRBV11-2 and TRBJ1-1; 7 nucleotides align to TRBD1. The germline V gene has CDR1 SGHAT and CDR2 FQNNGV. CDR3 length: 14 residues. Losses at the gene ends were 5 bases for V and 4 bases for J; bases not matched to a gene: 7. CDR3 loop: CASSPGTAGTEAFF. CDR3 sequence (DNA): TGTGCCAGCAGCCCCGGGACAGCGGGCACTGAAGCTTTCTTT.

The V gene is TRBV7-2, the J gene TRBJ1-2; D ambiguous. The CDR3 runs to 18 residues. The germline gives CDR1 SGHTA, CDR2 FQGNSA. Trimming removed 1 base from V and 1 base from J, with 19 bases in between. CDR3 residues: CASSLVERSRTVNYGYTF. In nucleotides, the CDR3 is TGTGCCAGCAGCTTAGTCGAGAGAAGCAGAACAGTTAACTATGGCTACACCTTC. Together with reference TRBV7-2 and TRBJ1-2, the CDR3 gives the full variable domain: GAGVSQSPSNKVTEKGKDVELRCDPISGHTALYWYRQSLGQGLEFLIYFQGNSAPDKSGLPSDRFSAERTGGSVSTLTIQRTQQEDSAVYLCASSLVERSRTVNYGYTFGSGTRLTVV.

This chain uses TRBV6-5 with TRBJ2-2; D perhaps matches TRBD1 (5 bases). The germline CDR1 and CDR2 sequences are MNHEY and SVGAGI. V lost 5 bases and J lost 8, with 6 bases in between. The CDR3 is 11 amino acids. CDR3 bases: TGTGCCAGCAGTAGACAGGGGGAGCTGTTTTTT. Its protein product is CASSRQGELFF.

The chain's CDR3 is CASSRDRGDGYTF. The CDR3 DNA is TGTGCCAGCAGCAGGGACAGGGGAGATGGCTACACCTTC. The chain has TRBV2 and TRBJ1-2, with 10 bases fitting TRBD1. There are 13 residues in the CDR3. Germline-derived CDR1 and CDR2 are SNHLY and FYNNEI. V shed 6 bases, J shed 6 bases, and the junction held 4 bases outside the gene matches.

The chain is built from TRBV5-1 and TRBJ2-3; 11 bases line up with TRBD2. The CDR3 contains 17 residues. Germline values: CDR1 SGHRS, CDR2 YFSETQ. The ends lost 5 bases at V and 0 bases at J; junction bases unmatched: 8. CDR3 residues: CASSGGLAVTSTDTQYF. Written as DNA, the CDR3 is TGCGCCAGCAGTGGGGGACTAGCGGTTACTAGCACAGATACGCAGTATTTT.

This CDR3 reads CASIREVSPSYEQYF. In DNA, the CDR3 is TGTGCCAGCATCCGAGAGGTTTCCCCCTCCTACGAGCAGTACTTC. The rearrangement uses TRBV2 and TRBJ2-7; D call uncertain. The CDR3 totals 15 residues. Trimming pared 7 bases from V and 0 bases from J, leaving 16 bases between. Germline V CDR1 and CDR2: SNHLY, FYNNEI.

V usage is TRBV12-5 and J usage is TRBJ2-1; 9 positions match TRBD2. Trimming at V came to 3 bases and at J to 0 bases, leaving 6 bases not matched to a gene. CDR3 length: 17 amino acids. Germline lookup yields CDR1 LGHNT and CDR2 FRNRAP. The CDR3 loop reads CASGFEFSGSSYNEQFF. The CDR3 region has the DNA TGTGCTAGTGGTTTCGAGTTTAGCGGGAGCTCCTACAATGAGCAGTTCTTC.

V usage is TRBV18 and J usage is TRBJ2-7; perhaps TRBD1 as D (6 bases). V was clipped by 5 bases and J by 2 bases, with 22 bases between them. This CDR3 has 17 residues. CDR1 KGHSH and CDR2 LQKENI come from the germline V gene. CDR3 sequence: CASSVGASTDGTYEQYF. CDR3 bases: TGTGCCAGCTCAGTGGGGGCAAGCACTGACGGTACCTACGAGCAGTACTTC. Based on the CDR3 plus reference TRBV18 and TRBJ2-7, the full variable domain is NAGVMQNPRHLVRRRGQEARLRCSPMKGHSHVYWYRQLPEEGLKFMVYLQKENIIDESGMPKERFSAEFPKEGPSILRIQQVVRGDSAAYFCASSVGASTDGTYEQYFGPGTRLTVT.

The rearrangement links TRBV28 to TRBJ1-6, with 7 bases identical to TRBD1. The CDR3 covers 15 residues. V lost 2 bases, J lost 9 bases, and 7 bases stayed unmatched. CDR1 is MDHEN and CDR2 is SYDVKM in the germline V gene. Here the CDR3 DNA reads TGTGCCAGCAGTTTAAGGGGGCGAACCGTTTCACCCCTCCACTTT. It is translated as CASSLRGRTVSPLHF.